These T cell receptor beta chains were read from a single sample in a study of technical replicates of blood from a handful of donors. TCRdb's copy holds only in-frame clones and misses some; the assay was immunoSEQ multiplex PCR. Of over 70,000 clones listed, roughly 96% are singletons. The specimen was T cells isolated from PBMCs. These receptors originate from a human donor in good health. Each CDR3 is given with its conserved first and last residue. Each record gives: D gene, J gene, clone size, V gene, CDR3 DNA, CDR3 protein. A D gene is named only where the DNA matches it firmly. The listing skips clone size in some rows; elsewhere it reads once, few, many or a size class.

>.|TRBJ1-1|.|TRBV19
TGTGCCAGTAGGGGGCATACGGTAACTGAAGCTTTCTTT
CASRGHTVTEAFF
>.|TRBJ2-7|.|TRBV19
TGTGCCAGTAGTGAGGGTAAAGGGGGTCCGTACGAGCAGTACTTC
CASSEGKGGPYEQYF
>.|TRBJ1-5|.|TRBV9
TGTGCCAGCAGCGTAGGACAGAATAATCAGCCCCAGCATTTT
CASSVGQNNQPQHF
>.|TRBJ1-2|.|TRBV30
TGTGCCTGGGGCGCAACTCGGGATCGAGGCTACACCTTC
CAWGATRDRGYTF
>TRBD2|TRBJ2-5|.|TRBV5-1
TGCGCCAGCAGCGACCTACTAGCGGGGGCCCAAGAGACCCAGTACTTC
CASSDLLAGAQETQYF
>TRBD2|TRBJ2-7|.|TRBV6-1
TGTGCCAGCAGGTTGGGGGGAGGGCCCTACGAGCAGTACTTC
CASRLGGGPYEQYF
>.|TRBJ2-7|.|TRBV4-1
TGCGCCAGCAGCCAAGAAGGACTGACCTACGAGCAGTACTTC
CASSQEGLTYEQYF
>.|TRBJ1-1|.|TRBV10-1
TGCGCCAGCAGTGATTTCGGCAGGGCTTTCTTT
CASSDFGRAFF
>.|TRBJ2-3|.|TRBV5-1
TGCGCCAGCAGCTTGGCGCAGGCAACAGATACGCAGTATTTT
CASSLAQATDTQYF
>.|TRBJ2-7|.|TRBV18
TGTGCCAGCTCACTGCGGCCAGCCTACGAGCAGTACTTC
CASSLRPAYEQYF
>TRBD2|TRBJ2-1|.|TRBV18
TGTGCCAGCTCACCAGGGATGTTGGGACTAGCGGACAATGAGCAGTTCTTC
CASSPGMLGLADNEQFF
>.|TRBJ1-4|.|TRBV10-2
TGCGCCAGCAGTGGATGGGAGGGCAGTGAAAAACTGTTTTTT
CASSGWEGSEKLFF
>.|TRBJ2-5|.|TRBV4-1
TGCGCCAGCAGCCAAGATGGGTTAGGGGGACAAGAGACCCAGTACTTC
CASSQDGLGGQETQYF
>TRBD1|TRBJ2-5|.|TRBV10-3
TGTGCCATCAGTGGCACAGCCCGGGACAGAAGGGAGACCCAGTACTTC
CAISGTARDRRETQYF
>.|TRBJ1-2|.|TRBV6-5
TGTGCCAGCAGCCCGGTGGAGGAAGATGGCTACACCTTC
CASSPVEEDGYTF
>TRBD1|TRBJ1-2|.|TRBV4-1
TGCGCCAGCAGCCAAGGCCCCAGGACAGGAGACGGCTACACCTTC
CASSQGPRTGDGYTF
>.|TRBJ2-1|.|TRBV6-5
TGTGCCAGCAGTTACAAGGGGATAGATGAGCAGTTCTTC
CASSYKGIDEQFF
>TRBD1|TRBJ1-1|.|TRBV7-9
TGTGCCAGCAGCACTGGGACAGGGGGCTATTTCACTGAAGCTTTCTTT
CASSTGTGGYFTEAFF
>.|TRBJ1-3|.|TRBV29-1
TGCAGCGTTGGGGTTGGGCAGTCCTCTGGAAACACCATATATTTT
CSVGVGQSSGNTIYF
>.|TRBJ1-1|.|TRBV19
TGTGCCAGTAGAGGGGGGGACGGACACACTGAAGCTTTCTTT
CASRGGDGHTEAFF
>.|TRBJ2-3|.|TRBV7-3
TGTGCCAGCAGCGGGGAGCCTTCAACAGATACGCAGTATTTT
CASSGEPSTDTQYF
>TRBD1|TRBJ1-1|.|TRBV5-1
TGCGCCAGCAGCTTGACAGGGGGGAACACTGAAGCTTTCTTT
CASSLTGGNTEAFF
>TRBD1|TRBJ1-2|.|TRBV18
TGTGCCAGCTCACTCCGGGACAGGGATAACTATGGCTACACCTTC
CASSLRDRDNYGYTF
>TRBD1|TRBJ2-7|.|TRBV7-9
TGTGCCAGCAGCTTAGTCTCCGGGACAGGGTACAGCTACGAGCAGTACTTC
CASSLVSGTGYSYEQYF
>TRBD1|TRBJ1-1|.|TRBV27
TGTGCCAGCGGTGGACAGGGGCGAAATTTTGAAGCTTTCTTT
CASGGQGRNFEAFF
>.|TRBJ1-5|.|TRBV19
TGTGCCAGTAACGACAGGACAAATCAGCCCCAGCATTTT
CASNDRTNQPQHF
>.|TRBJ1-2|.|TRBV6-5
TGTGCCAGCAGTTACGTGAGGGGAGGTTACTTCTATGGCTACACCTTC
CASSYVRGGYFYGYTF
>.|TRBJ1-4|.|TRBV27
TGTGCCAGCAATCGCCAGGGATCTAATGAAAAACTGTTTTTT
CASNRQGSNEKLFF
>.|TRBJ2-1|.|TRBV30
TGTGCCTGGAGTGTATCGGGTAACCATGAGCAGTTCTTC
CAWSVSGNHEQFF
>TRBD1|TRBJ1-4|.|TRBV15
TGTGCCACCACCCGAGGGACAGGAGAAAAACTGTTTTTT
CATTRGTGEKLFF
>TRBD1|TRBJ2-1|.|TRBV19
TGTGCCAGTAGTCCGACGCCAGGGGGCAATGAGCAGTTCTTC
CASSPTPGGNEQFF
>.|TRBJ2-3|.|TRBV28
TGTGCCAGCAGCCCTAGCATTAGCACAGATACGCAGTATTTT
CASSPSISTDTQYF
>.|TRBJ2-5|once|TRBV12-5
TGTGCTAGTGGTTTGGTACTTGGAGCGAGGTTCCAAGAGACCCAGTACTTC
CASGLVLGARFQETQYF
>TRBD1|TRBJ1-2|.|TRBV7-2
TGTGCCAGCAGCCCTCGGACAGGAGCTAACTATGGCTACACCTTC
CASSPRTGANYGYTF
>.|TRBJ1-1|once|TRBV10-1
TGCGCCAGCAGTGAGTCACCGGCGGGCACTGAAGCTTTCTTT
CASSESPAGTEAFF
>.|TRBJ1-1|.|TRBV28
TGTGCCAGCAGTTTAGTAGGGGTTGTTGAAGCTTTCTTT
CASSLVGVVEAFF